This T cell receptor beta chain emerged from a study of T cells in Graves' hyperthyroidism and ophthalmopathy (dated by TCRdb to about 2019). Turning to the overall study: Peripheral blood was sampled at the time of initial diagnosis, prior to any treatment. A discovery cohort of around 98 patients, fewer than 50 with Graves' ophthalmopathy and approximately 57 with stable Graves' hyperthyroidism, was used to find distinguishing TCR V-J signatures. Whether ophthalmopathy could be predicted prospectively was tested in an independent validation cohort made up of roughly 20 hyperthyroidism patients plus 17 patients who later progressed to ophthalmopathy. The approximately 90 discovery patients were randomly split 7:3 into training and test sets. The study also compared thyroid tissue and blood T-cell repertoires from about six Graves' hyperthyroidism patients. Following sampling, methimazole starting at 30 mg daily was given to hyperthyroidism patients, and high-dose intravenous methylprednisolone was given to ophthalmopathy patients. According to the paper, TCR Vbeta CDR3 sequencing was carried out on 135 peripheral blood samples, which came from around 43 ophthalmopathy, around 75 hyperthyroidism and about 17 progressor patients. Results and caveats for the whole study, not just this receptor: No statistical method was used to fix the sample size in advance, and group allocation was not hidden from the investigators. In validation, progression to ophthalmopathy was predicted by the model with 70% to 71% sensitivity and 72.22% specificity, a median of approximately 6.5 months before onset. Most expanded thyroid clonotypes (frequency above 0.001) were also found in blood, which suggests that blood repertoires may mirror thyroid immune responses. Ophthalmopathy was separated from stable hyperthyroidism by a 13 V-J signature model, with approximately 85% sensitivity and approximately 84% specificity obtained in cross-validation and 80%/75% obtained in testing.

Stable Graves' hyperthyroidism was defined as no progression to ophthalmopathy during 18 months of follow-up. Hyperthyroidism patients were newly diagnosed, with disease duration under 2 months, and aged 18 to 65 years. The study excluded patients with uncontrolled infections, other autoimmune diseases, pregnancy or lactation. Clinical symptoms, serum thyroxine and TRAb, thyroid ultrasound, and orbital computed tomography formed the basis for the diagnoses. Ficoll-Paque density gradient centrifugation was used to isolate PBMCs from approximately 10 ml of fresh peripheral blood. Total RNA was extracted with Trizol reagent, and quality was checked on an Agilent 2100 Bioanalyzer. The TCR beta CDR3 regions were amplified from the RNA transcripts. For the first round of RT-PCR on the TCR CDR3, the HTBI primer set was used together with the Qiagen OneStep RT-PCR kit. The libraries were constructed in a second round of multiplex PCR and then size-selected and purified. The libraries were sequenced on an Illumina HiSeq2000 using paired-end 100 bp reads. As for how the authors treated the data: SOAPnuke was used to process the raw data, throwing out any read that contained adapters or uncalled bases, had a mean Phred below 15, or lacked an exact constant-primer or identifier match. High-quality paired reads were merged using COPE v1.2.5, and each unique nucleotide sequence was defined as a clonotype. Clonotypes were aligned to IMGT TRBV, TRBD and TRBJ reference segments using MiTCR v1.1. The analysis included only V-J combinations with a frequency above 0.0001, which together covered about 99% of the repertoires. A TCS score was defined as the ratio of F50 (clonal expansion) to E x V (chaos), with BLOSUM62-based TCRdist applied between CDR3 peptides within each V-J. Welch's t-statistics and random forest reduced just over 500 V-J features to under 15, which were used in a naive Bayes classifier (R e1071). TCRdb trimmed the raw reads at Q25, called clones with MiXCR and kept productive beta chains. Each entry is one CDR3 protein sequence, shown with its most common DNA and genes. The authors' filters were not applied to this entry. Across this sample there are over 200,000 distinct CDR3 sequences, with under 20% seen only once. The ten most abundant clones make up 50% of the sample.

The germline V gene (reference sequence) provides CDR1 WNHNN and CDR2 SYGVQD. Unmatched junction bases come to 8, with V trimmed by 3 bases and J by 4 bases. The CDR3 covers 15 residues, taking in both the cysteine and the phenylalanine. Solely the CDR3 DNA is kept, with 45 bases framed from the first base. This clonotype showed up just a few times. What antigen it recognizes has not been identified. Base-call qualities are not available, and no considerably larger clone is one nucleotide away. This sequence uses TRBV10-1 and TRBJ2-7; TRBD1 matches 8 bases in the middle. This TCR was recovered from a man aged 45-65 years with Graves' hyperthyroidism. The source material was blood. The CDR3 sequence is CASSDAGTGLYEQYF. In nucleotides, the sequence is TGCGCCAGCAGTGATGCTGGGACAGGACTATACGAGCAGTACTTC.